This T cell receptor beta chain was sequenced during a study of T-cell memory formation after mild COVID-19. Germline CDR1 reads SGHRS; CDR2 reads YFSETQ. The CDR3 is 16 amino acids. The V gene lost 2 bases and the J gene lost 3 bases, with 14 bases spanning the gap. A single record per CDR3 protein comes from TCRdb applying MiXCR to the 5' RACE reads. This repertoire shows a few hundred thousand distinct CDR3 sequences, 7.5% to 10% found once; its top ten account for under 25%. The chain uses TRBV5-1 and TRBJ2-2; D may correspond to TRBD1 or TRBD2 (6 bases each). The specimen was PBMCs or a T cell subset sorted from them (not recorded which). The sequence derives from a man between 18 and 29 years old who had mild COVID-19 (a few samples of this study predate the infection). Cell type and time point are not known. The CDR3 DNA reads TGCGCCAGCAGCTTAGAAAGGGGGGCCTACACCGGGGAGCTGTTTTTT. It encodes CASSLERGAYTGELFF.